This TCR beta chain was obtained from a study of cytomegalovirus exposure and HLA in healthy donors (dated by TCRdb to about 2017). Context from the whole study: An earlier analysis of some 500 of the donors reported about 290 Gb of sequence data and around 120 million unique TCR beta sequences from about 200 million T cells. An early release covering more than 500 HLA-typed donors comprised approximately 300 gigabases of sequencing data and tens of millions of unique TCR sequences. The genetic ancestry cluster associated with self-reported Caucasian donors included 81% of the approximately 430 genotyped donors. The study was designed to test whether signatures of past pathogen exposure could be identified by cataloging public T cell receptors. The study profiled the T cell repertoires of under 700 subjects by immunosequencing and related them to cytomegalovirus serostatus. In addition to the first cohort of around 670 subjects, a separate validation cohort of some 120 different subjects was used. To predict cytomegalovirus infection status, the study brought together high-throughput TCR immunosequencing, statistical association of individual TCRs with disease status, and machine learning. In a later analysis, previously published TCR beta repertoires from 670 or so donors were re-analyzed and high-resolution HLA genotyping was added so that TCR occurrence patterns could be studied. Rather than drawing on any new phenotypic data, the later analysis identified candidate immune exposures from TCR beta sequences and the way those sequences occurred across donors. An earlier analysis of around 580 of the donors used high-throughput TCR beta sequencing to judge whether each TCR beta V gene segment behaved as functional or pseudogenic. Donor age, sex, ethnicity and CMV serostatus were collected together with the repertoire data. A later genetic analysis took genome-wide SNP genotypes for about 55% of the 666 donors and used that subset as a discovery cohort. Every discovery cohort repertoire had been produced on one sequencing platform. HLA typing included class I and class II loci at four-digit resolution. Typing coverage differed by locus: A, B, C, DRB1 and DQB1 were typed in about 629-630 donors, DQA1 in about 560, DPA1 in 600 to 610, and DPB1 in 450 to 480. Roughly five DR-DQ haplotypes were handled as single units for association and clustering, since linkage in the cohort was strong. Across approximately 400 genotyped donors of the cohort, an average of roughly 250,000 unique TCR beta nucleotide sequences per donor were sequenced, and roughly 18% of those sequences were non-productive. Study-wide conclusions, independent of this receptor: Specific HLA alleles were associated with over 15,000 TCR beta sequences at a false discovery rate of 0.05 in a later analysis. A later genetic analysis reported fewer N-insertions in productive TCRs among donors in an Asian-associated ancestry cluster than the approximately 670-donor mean. Because some donors lacked HLA typing at each locus, the association tests relied only on the typed subset. According to a later analysis, most CMV-associated TCR beta chains appeared to be HLA-restricted, and the HLA associations seemed to be driven largely by CMV exposure. A few of the identified cytomegalovirus-associated TCR beta chains were confirmed in vitro to be specific for cytomegalovirus antigens. For the cohort, immune exposure information was limited to CMV serostatus. In a later analysis, HLA-associated TCR beta chains showed more clonal expansion and lower generation probabilities than non-associated chains that were equally common. Because counts were too low, 15 or so rarely observed V segments, including chromosome 9 orphons, were excluded from the earlier analysis of fewer than 650 of the donors. Some IMGT-functional V segments, including TRBV6-2 and TRBV6-3, could not be distinguished by the 87-base-pair reads and were therefore excluded. A later analysis found that TCR association rates varied across HLA loci, with DRB1 alleles showing the most associated TCRs and HLA-C alleles the fewest. Across donors, most TCR sequences were observed very rarely, whereas some public TCRs were present in many individuals. Cytomegalovirus status was reported to be diagnosed by the classifier with high specificity and sensitivity in both the original and validation cohorts. A later genetic analysis associated a missense DCLRE1C variant with V-gene and J-gene trimming of TCR beta chains, and an independent cohort replicated the association. A further reported finding was that TCR beta sequences accurately predicted the HLA-A and HLA-B alleles for most subjects in the first cohort. Correlated functional status among segregating V segments might reflect linkage disequilibrium, but an unknown experimental factor could not be ruled out. In an earlier analysis of 587 of the donors, most TCR beta V segments appeared in productive rearrangements about 90% or about 30% of the time, broadly matching IMGT annotations. The cohort was sequenced for TCR beta chains only, and without alpha or paired-chain data the features that could be detected were limited. A total of about 180 TCR beta chains were listed by the study as associated with cytomegalovirus. Roughly uniform sequencing depth across donors was assumed in presence/absence analyses, although this assumption may not hold. When HLA alleles, especially DR and DQ, strongly co-occurred, attributing TCR associations to individual alleles was difficult. In a later analysis, several top co-occurrence clusters were reported to appear linked to parvovirus B19, influenza, CMV and Epstein-Barr virus. A cluster of highly shared sequence variants was judged likely to be a technical artifact of the sequencing pipeline. It was suggested by the authors that the approach could potentially be generalized to other disease states and immunological phenotypes.

This clone was seen more than once but under ten times. Its target antigen remains unknown. No quality values exist for individual bases; no much larger clone is one base distant. The cohort consisted of hundreds of healthy bone marrow donors. At the time of sampling, all cohort members were nominally healthy, though unrecorded immune exposures were likely present. The donor tested CMV seronegative, placing the donor among the 350 or so seronegative members of the cohort. Each donor provided a peripheral blood sample, and peripheral blood mononuclear cells were used for TCR beta sequencing. The Qiagen DNeasy Blood Extraction Kit was used to extract genomic DNA from the blood cell samples. For CDR1 and CDR2, the germline V gene (reference sequence) lists LNHDA and SQIVND. Between the V and J ends, shortened by 4 bases and 8 bases respectively, the junction contains 11 bases. From cysteine to phenylalanine, the CDR3 is 12 amino acids long. The DNA shown is the 36-base CDR3, in frame from base 1.

The library was generated by the immunoSEQ multiplex PCR assay. The multiplex PCR relied on a mix of 60 forward primers for TCR Vbeta segments and 13 reverse primers for TCR Jbeta segments. The CDR3 region of rearranged TCR beta genes was amplified from genomic DNA by a multiplex PCR assay. On the Illumina HiSeq System, the amplified TCR beta libraries were sequenced as 87-base-pair reads. As for how the authors treated the data: In a later analysis, approximately 74 million unique TCR beta chains were counted across the roughly 610 repertoires, and roughly 10 million of these chains were shared by at least two donors. Raw reads were error-corrected and collapsed into unique sequences by a nearest-neighbor algorithm in which closely related sequences were merged to remove PCR and sequencing errors. Alignment of CDR3 sequences to IMGT reference sequences was used to assign V, D and J gene segments. Each retained sequence needed at least a six-nucleotide match to both a V gene segment and a J gene segment. Rearrangements were classified as productive when the CDR3 lacked stop codons and remained in frame with V and J, and all other rearrangements were classified as non-productive. Following IMGT convention, CDR3 was defined as the stretch from the second conserved V-encoded cysteine to the conserved J-encoded phenylalanine. In an earlier analysis of around 570 of the donors, sequences lacking an unambiguous match to a single V gene segment were excluded. An earlier analysis of 587 of the donors classified V segments as functional when productive rearrangements were above 56.7% and as segregating when the standard deviation between donors was above 5%. A statistical classification framework was built for diagnosing cytomegalovirus status from the catalog of TCR beta chain sequences. In a later analysis, TCR nucleotide sequences were compared against IMGT/GENE-DB human TR gene sequences so that V and J genes could be assigned. Using the TCRdist pipeline, a later analysis assigned CDR3 sequences along with most-parsimonious VDJ recombination scenarios. In a later analysis, each TCR beta chain was defined by its CDR3 amino acid sequence together with its V-gene family, and reads without a unique V-gene family were excluded. A later analysis removed 592 highly shared, low-generation-probability nucleotide sequences to deal with suspected cross-contamination and a sequencing artifact. For each public chain, a later analysis derived a clonal expansion index from normalized ranks of inferred template counts within each repertoire. A later analysis computed generation probabilities with a VDJ recombination model fitted to out-of-frame rearrangements, and checked the results against IGoR. A later analysis scored TCR-TCR, TCR-HLA and TCR-CMV co-occurrence with hypergeometric tests, applying a repertoire-size bias correction to TCR pairs. A later analysis estimated false discovery rates by permuting HLA or CMV assignments 20 times. In a later analysis, co-occurring TCRs were grouped with DBSCAN, and TCRdist sequence similarity was added when clustering was performed within HLA-allele-positive subsets. Repertoires with fewer than 30,000 or more than 120,000 public chains were left out of co-occurrence clustering, as were about 5 repertoires with anomalous nucleotide sharing. TCRdb limited this immuneACCESS table to in-frame rearrangements with V and J called. A share of clones is missing; checked studies link under half to unresolved V genes, and the rest is unexplained. The V and J calls and clone size were taken over from that table, and D and trimming were inferred from the DNA. Within this sample are under 200,000 clones, with about 80% of them counted one time only. Less than 2% of the sample comes from the top ten.

The sequence was obtained from a man aged 35-49 years in good health and CMV-seronegative. The rearrangement joined TRBV19 to TRBJ1-1, with an unclear D gene assignment. The sequenced sample was PBMCs. DNA sequence: TGTGCCAGTAGTAGGGCAGCATACGAAGCTTTCTTT. Translated, this gives CASSRAAYEAFF.